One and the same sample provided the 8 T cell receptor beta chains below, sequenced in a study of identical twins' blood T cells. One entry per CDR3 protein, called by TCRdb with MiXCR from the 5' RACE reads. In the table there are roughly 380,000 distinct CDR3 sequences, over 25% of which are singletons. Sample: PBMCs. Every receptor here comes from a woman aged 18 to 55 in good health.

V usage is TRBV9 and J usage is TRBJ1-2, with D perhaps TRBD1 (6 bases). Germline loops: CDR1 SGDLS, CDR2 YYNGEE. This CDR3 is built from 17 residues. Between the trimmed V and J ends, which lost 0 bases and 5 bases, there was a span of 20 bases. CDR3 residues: CASSVEGSGGPFYGYTF. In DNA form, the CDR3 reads TGTGCCAGCAGCGTAGAAGGTTCGGGGGGCCCGTTTTATGGCTACACCTTC.

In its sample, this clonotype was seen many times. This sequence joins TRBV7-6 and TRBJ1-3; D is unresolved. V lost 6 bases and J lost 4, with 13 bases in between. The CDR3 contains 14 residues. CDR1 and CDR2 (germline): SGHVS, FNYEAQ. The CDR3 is CASRPSGPGNTIYF. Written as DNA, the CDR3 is TGTGCCAGCAGACCGAGTGGGCCGGGAAACACCATATATTTT.

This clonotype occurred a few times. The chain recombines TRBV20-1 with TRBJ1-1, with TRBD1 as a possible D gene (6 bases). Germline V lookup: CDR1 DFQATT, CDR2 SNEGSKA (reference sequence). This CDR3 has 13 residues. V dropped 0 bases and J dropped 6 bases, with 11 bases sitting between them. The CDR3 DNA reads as TGCAGTGCTAGAGAGTCAGGGGCACCTGAAGCTTTCTTT. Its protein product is CSARESGAPEAFF.

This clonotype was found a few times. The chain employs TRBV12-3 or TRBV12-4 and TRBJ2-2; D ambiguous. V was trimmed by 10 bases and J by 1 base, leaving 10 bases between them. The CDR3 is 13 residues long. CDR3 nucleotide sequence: TGTGCCACCGGCGCCCAGAACACCGGGGAGCTGTTTTTT. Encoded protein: CATGAQNTGELFF.

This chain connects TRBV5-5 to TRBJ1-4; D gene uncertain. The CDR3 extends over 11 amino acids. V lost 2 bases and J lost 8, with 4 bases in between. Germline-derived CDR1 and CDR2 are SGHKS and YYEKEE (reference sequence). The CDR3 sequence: CASSFFEKLFF. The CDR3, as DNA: TGTGCCAGCAGCTTCTTCGAAAAACTGTTTTTT.

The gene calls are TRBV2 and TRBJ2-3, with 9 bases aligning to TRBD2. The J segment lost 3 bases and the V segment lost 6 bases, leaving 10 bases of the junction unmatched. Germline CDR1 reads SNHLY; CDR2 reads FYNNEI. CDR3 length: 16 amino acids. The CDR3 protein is CASRARLAVSTDTQYF. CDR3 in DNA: TGTGCCAGCAGGGCAAGACTAGCGGTGAGTACAGATACGCAGTATTTT.

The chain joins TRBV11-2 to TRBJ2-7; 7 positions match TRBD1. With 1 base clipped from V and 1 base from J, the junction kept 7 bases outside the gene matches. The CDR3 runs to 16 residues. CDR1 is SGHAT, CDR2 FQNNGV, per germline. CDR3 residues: CASSLGGTDPSYEQYF. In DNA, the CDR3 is TGTGCCAGCAGCTTAGGAGGGACAGATCCTTCCTACGAGCAGTACTTC.

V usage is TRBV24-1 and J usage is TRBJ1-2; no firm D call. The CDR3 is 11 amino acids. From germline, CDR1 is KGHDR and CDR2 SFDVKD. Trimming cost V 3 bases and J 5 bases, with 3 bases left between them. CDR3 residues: CATSDGYGYTF. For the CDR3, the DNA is TGTGCCACCAGTGATGGGTATGGCTACACCTTC.